The clone carrying this T cell receptor beta chain was recorded many times. The target antigen is unknown. Germline-derived CDR1 and CDR2 are SQVTM and ANQGSEA. The CDR3 sequence is 11 residues long. V lost 0 bases and J lost 1, with 0 bases in between. It was cDNA, reverse transcribed from extracted RNA, that served as the sequencing template. Sequencing was performed with immunoSEQ multiplex PCR; in TCRdb, only in-frame clones are kept and a portion is missing. Of roughly 230,000 clones detected, roughly 40% appear once; the ten largest clones hold 2% to 3%. Stated treatment: oral pan-JAK inhibitor, 5-10 mg twice daily. Sampling of alopecia areata patients yielded lesional scalp punch biopsies as well as peripheral blood. Investigators sorted PBMCs to obtain both CD4+ and CD8+ T cells. These data originate in a study of CD8+ T cells in alopecia areata. The wider study: Tofacitinib dosing lasted 6 to 18 months, which was then followed by 6 months off drug. General study results and limits: As there was one nonresponder, how baseline CD8+ expansion relates to response remains uncertain.

The chain combines TRBV29-1 with TRBJ1-2; D gene unclear. This material consisted of CD4+ T cells sorted from blood, taken at approximately week 37, from a patient treated with tofacitinib. The sequence came from a human donor with alopecia areata. The CDR3 protein is CSVEDNYGYTF. In DNA form, the CDR3 reads TGCAGCGTTGAAGATAACTATGGCTACACCTTC. The full variable domain, completed using reference TRBV29-1 and TRBJ1-2, is SAVISQKPSRDICQRGTSLTIQCQVDSQVTMMFWYRQQPGQSLTLIATANQGSEATYESGFVIDKFPISRPNLTFSTLTVSNMSPEDSSIYLCSVEDNYGYTFGSGTRLTVV.